The rows below give T cell receptor beta chains drawn from one sample of a study of cytomegalovirus exposure and HLA in healthy donors. This table comes from immunoSEQ multiplex PCR, and its TCRdb copy is limited to in-frame clones, with some not included. The table lists some 120,000 clones, about 80% of them singletons, with around 1.2% in the top ten. The sequencing input was PBMCs. The receptors here all came from a man aged 45 to 65 in good health and CMV-seronegative. Each CDR3 is given with its conserved first and last residue. Fields, in order: CDR3 protein, CDR3 length, V gene.

CDR3 protein: CASSLGGTGIYEQYF; CDR3 length: 15; V gene: TRBV5-6
CDR3 protein: CASSVGGENTEAFF; CDR3 length: 14; V gene: TRBV9
CDR3 protein: CASRPDRPLTNEKLFF; CDR3 length: 16; V gene: TRBV5-1
CDR3 protein: CASSSSTGGLQPQHF; CDR3 length: 15; V gene: TRBV28
CDR3 protein: CSVGQGGSYEQYF; CDR3 length: 13; V gene: TRBV29-1
CDR3 protein: CASSLTGQLPYGYTF; CDR3 length: 15; V gene: TRBV27
CDR3 protein: CSATPGVEQYF; CDR3 length: 11; V gene: TRBV20-1
CDR3 protein: CASSPSGVETQYF; CDR3 length: 13; V gene: TRBV25-1
CDR3 protein: CASSSESYEQYF; CDR3 length: 12; V gene: TRBV28
CDR3 protein: CASSLERDSAYEQYF; CDR3 length: 15; V gene: TRBV11-2
CDR3 protein: CASSRGPGQGTYEQYF; CDR3 length: 16; V gene: TRBV5-6
CDR3 protein: CASRQPVSYEQYF; CDR3 length: 13; V gene: TRBV28
CDR3 protein: CASSKDRDNYEQYF; CDR3 length: 14; V gene: TRBV6-5
CDR3 protein: CASSPGDRGLYETQYF; CDR3 length: 16; V gene: TRBV27
CDR3 protein: CASTLDSTGGSGYTF; CDR3 length: 15; V gene: TRBV6-1
CDR3 protein: CASSSMVSGTGFFYGYTF; CDR3 length: 18; V gene: TRBV7-2
CDR3 protein: CASSPGTSGSDEQFF; CDR3 length: 15; V gene: TRBV5-1
CDR3 protein: CASRGSGNTGELFF; CDR3 length: 14; V gene: TRBV2
CDR3 protein: CASSVEGGVGYEQYF; CDR3 length: 15; V gene: TRBV9
CDR3 protein: CASSQEASGRGADTQYF; CDR3 length: 17; V gene: TRBV4-2
CDR3 protein: CATTSGGGYEQYF; CDR3 length: 13; V gene: TRBV6-5
CDR3 protein: CASSPGGTHYEQFF; CDR3 length: 14; V gene: TRBV5-1
CDR3 protein: CASRLGGTGELFF; CDR3 length: 13; V gene: TRBV4-3
CDR3 protein: CASSFLAGGYNEQFF; CDR3 length: 15; V gene: TRBV6-5
CDR3 protein: CRPLAGDCNEQFF; CDR3 length: 13; V gene: TRBV6-5
CDR3 protein: CASSQGLAVTYNEQFF; CDR3 length: 16; V gene: TRBV5-4
CDR3 protein: CASTLGGRENTEAFF; CDR3 length: 15; V gene: TRBV6-5
CDR3 protein: CASSLVAGTGELFF; CDR3 length: 14; V gene: TRBV11-2
CDR3 protein: CASSVRGSGELFF; CDR3 length: 13; V gene: TRBV9
CDR3 protein: CASSGGTVIGTEAFF; CDR3 length: 15; V gene: TRBV5-4
CDR3 protein: CASSQGQEGTEAFF; CDR3 length: 14; V gene: TRBV5-1
CDR3 protein: CASSDPGTRVGKLFF; CDR3 length: 15; V gene: TRBV28
CDR3 protein: CSVETGAYNEQFF; CDR3 length: 13; V gene: TRBV29-1
CDR3 protein: CASSQDRGSYEQYF; CDR3 length: 14; V gene: TRBV4-3
CDR3 protein: CASSLLAEAGDTQYF; CDR3 length: 15; V gene: TRBV27
CDR3 protein: CATSRDPTSRETQYF; CDR3 length: 15; V gene: TRBV15
CDR3 protein: CASGASGRAGTQYF; CDR3 length: 14; V gene: TRBV7-2
CDR3 protein: CASSYSGQRLNEQFF; CDR3 length: 15; V gene: TRBV6-5
CDR3 protein: CASSLPGQTGELFF; CDR3 length: 14; V gene: TRBV28
CDR3 protein: CASSTGQVAETQYF; CDR3 length: 14; V gene: TRBV25-1
CDR3 protein: CASSLMTGGYEQYF; CDR3 length: 14; V gene: TRBV6-5
CDR3 protein: CASRKTSGRSNEQFF; CDR3 length: 15; V gene: TRBV27
CDR3 protein: CASSYSGLADTQYF; CDR3 length: 14; V gene: TRBV27
CDR3 protein: CASSLRESGEGYQETQYF; CDR3 length: 18; V gene: TRBV5-8
CDR3 protein: CASSLAQAFTPTDTQYF; CDR3 length: 17; V gene: TRBV7-9
CDR3 protein: CAWSDSWGSEQYF; CDR3 length: 13; V gene: TRBV30
CDR3 protein: CASSPRPLRLATWGETQYF; CDR3 length: 19; V gene: TRBV7-9
CDR3 protein: CSASPSEPGYF; CDR3 length: 11; V gene: TRBV20-1
CDR3 protein: CASSLDGTSVIDTQYF; CDR3 length: 16; V gene: TRBV11-2